Each of the 20 T cell receptor beta chains below was sequenced from the same sample in a study of T cell repertoires in cytomegalovirus infection. Each CDR3 protein gets one entry after TCRdb re-called the reads with MiXCR. This sample has 250,000 or so distinct CDR3 sequences, with approximately 15% found just once. Sequencing was performed on CD8+ T cells from PBMCs. The origin of the receptors is a human donor in good health (CMV status not recorded). Some clones in this sample may be carry-over from other donors' samples.

In this sample, this clonotype turned up a few times. The chain recombines TRBV7-2 with TRBJ2-1, with unresolved D. CDR1 is SGHTA, CDR2 FQGNSA, per germline. With 5 bases removed from V and 10 bases from J, the gap between germline ends came to 9 bases. The length of the CDR3 is 11 residues. The CDR3 is CASSPDDEQFF. Written as DNA, the CDR3 is TGTGCCAGCAGCCCAGACGACGAGCAGTTCTTC.

This clonotype was counted only a few times. The chain combines TRBV19 with TRBJ2-6; 8 nucleotides line up with TRBD1. The CDR3 contains 19 residues. Per germline, CDR1 LNHDA and CDR2 SQIVND (reference sequence). V lost 6 bases, J lost 0 bases, and 13 bases stayed unmatched. CDR3 sequence: CASRITGTGDVSGANVLTF. CDR3 coding DNA: TGTGCCAGTAGGATAACCGGGACAGGCGACGTCTCTGGGGCCAACGTCCTGACTTTC.

The V call is TRBV15, the J call TRBJ2-1; perhaps TRBD2 as D (5 bases). The germline V gene encodes CDR1 LNHNV and CDR2 YYDKDF (reference sequence). The CDR3 runs 15 residues. Trimming stripped 3 bases from V and 4 bases from J, with 13 bases between. The CDR3 bases are TGTGCCACCAGCAGGGACTTAGCGAAGTACAATGAGCAGTTCTTC. Translated, it gives CATSRDLAKYNEQFF.

The genes are TRBV12-3 or TRBV12-4 and TRBJ1-1; maybe TRBD1 (5 bases). This CDR3 is 14 amino acids long. The V and J ends lost 6 bases and 4 bases respectively, with 15 bases between them. The CDR3 coding sequence is TGTGCCAGCAGCCCCTGGGACGACGGCACTGAAGCTTTCTTT. Its translation is CASSPWDDGTEAFF.

This chain links TRBV29-1 with TRBJ2-2; D may be TRBD1 or TRBD2 (5 bases each). CDR1 is SQVTM and CDR2 is ANQGSEA in the germline V gene. This CDR3 comprises 15 residues. V was cut by 2 bases and J by 0 bases, with 10 bases left in between. CDR3 sequence: CSVEYRGANTGELFF. Written as DNA, the CDR3 is TGCAGCGTTGAATACCGGGGCGCGAACACCGGGGAGCTGTTTTTT.

The chain joins TRBV11-2 to TRBJ1-5; a weak D match, TRBD1 (6 bases). V was cut by 5 bases and J by 3 bases, with 23 bases left in between. The CDR3 runs 18 residues. Germline V gene lookup returns CDR1 SGHAT and CDR2 FQNNGV. Written as DNA, the CDR3 is TGTGCCAGCAGCCCTGGGTCCGGAGGGGGAACTTACAATCAGCCCCAGCATTTT. This sequence encodes CASSPGSGGGTYNQPQHF. The full variable domain, rest sourced from reference TRBV11-2 and TRBJ1-5, is EAGVAQSPRYKIIEKRQSVAFWCNPISGHATLYWYQQILGQGPKLLIQFQNNGVVDDSQLPKDRFSAERLKGVDSTLKIQPAKLEDSAVYLCASSPGSGGGTYNQPQHFGDGTRLSIL.

This clonotype was detected ten times or more. The rearrangement joins TRBV6-2 or TRBV6-3 to TRBJ1-6; D is unresolved. Trimming removed 3 bases from V and 0 bases from J, with 12 bases in between. The germline V gene encodes CDR1 MNHEY and CDR2 SVGEGT. CDR3 length: 17 amino acids. CDR3 coding DNA: TGTGCCAGCAGTTATCTCTCGGAAAGCTCCTATAATTCACCCCTCCACTTT. Amino acids: CASSYLSESSYNSPLHF.

The rearrangement links TRBV7-8 to TRBJ2-1, with D possibly being TRBD2 (7 bases). This CDR3 is built from 13 residues. CDR1 and CDR2 from the germline V gene are SGHVS and FQNEAQ. Trimming shortened V by 3 bases and J by 9 bases, and 12 bases separated the two germline ends. CDR3 loop: CASSFRGASEQFF. Here the CDR3 DNA reads TGTGCCAGCAGCTTCCGGGGGGCTAGTGAGCAGTTCTTC.

This clonotype was seen many times. This chain's CDR3 is CASSFVVEGGGNSNQPQHF. CDR3 nucleotides: TGTGCCAGCAGTTTTGTCGTCGAGGGGGGAGGGAATAGCAATCAGCCCCAGCATTTT. The chain employs TRBV12-3 or TRBV12-4 and TRBJ1-5; D may be TRBD1 (6 bases). V shed 3 bases and J shed 0 bases, with 21 bases lying between them. The CDR3 totals 19 residues.

J is TRBJ2-5 and V is TRBV6-5; D is perhaps TRBD2 (7 bases). The ends were cut back, 6 bases at V and 5 bases at J, with 16 bases in the middle. The CDR3 runs 14 residues. Germline V gene data show CDR1 as MNHEY and CDR2 as SVGAGI. CDR3 amino acids: CASSSGGPGETQYF. The CDR3 DNA follows: TGTGCCAGCAGCTCGGGGGGCCCAGGGGAGACCCAGTACTTC.

This clonotype was recorded a few times. This chain connects TRBV12-3 or TRBV12-4 to TRBJ2-3, with D uncertain. V was clipped by 1 base and J by 7 bases, with 6 bases between them. This CDR3 region has 12 residues. The CDR3 bases are TGTGCCAGCAGTTTAGACCGTCATACGCAGTATTTT. Translation gives CASSLDRHTQYF.

With regard to this clonotype: With a much larger clone just one base away, this may be a read error. The chain couples TRBV6-2 or TRBV6-3 to TRBJ2-1; D is perhaps TRBD2 (6 bases). The CDR3 is 16 amino acids. V lost 0 bases, J lost 3 bases, and 12 bases lay in between. Germline V gives CDR1 MNHEY, CDR2 SVGEGT. Here the CDR3 DNA reads TGTGCCAGCAGTTACTCCTTAGCGGAGGTCTACAATGAGCAGTTCTTC. Its translation: CASSYSLAEVYNEQFF.

In this sample, this clonotype turned up many times. This chain uses TRBV7-2 with TRBJ2-5; 11 bases line up with TRBD2. Germline trimming cut 5 bases from V and 4 bases from J; bases unmatched to any gene: 18. This CDR3 is built from 19 residues. Per germline, CDR1 SGHTA and CDR2 FQGNSA. CDR3 coding DNA: TGTGCCAGCAGCCCGTCCCACGTGGTAGCGGGGGGGTCAGGAGAGACCCAGTACTTC. It codes for CASSPSHVVAGGSGETQYF.

The table lists this clonotype with many counts. The chain employs TRBV29-1 and TRBJ2-3, with 7 bases fitting TRBD1. Germline V gene lookup returns CDR1 SQVTM and CDR2 ANQGSEA. The CDR3 runs to 17 residues. V lost 0 bases and J lost 6; bases outside the gene matches: 15. DNA of the CDR3: TGCAGCGTTGAAGATCTTGAAGTCAGGGGGAGTTCGGATACGCAGTATTTT. Its translation is CSVEDLEVRGSSDTQYF.

This clonotype was detected many times. The V and J genes are TRBV7-8 and TRBJ1-2, with a possible D match to TRBD1 (6 bases). This CDR3 region has 16 residues. From germline, CDR1 is SGHVS and CDR2 FQNEAQ. V was cut by 0 bases and J by 3 bases, with 14 bases left in between. The CDR3 sequence is CASSLARGGGDYGYTF. In nucleotides, the CDR3 is TGTGCCAGCAGCTTAGCGCGAGGGGGGGGCGACTATGGCTACACCTTC.

In its sample, this clonotype was seen a few times. The chain joins TRBV5-1 to TRBJ2-1; perhaps TRBD2 as D (5 bases). CDR1 is SGHRS and CDR2 is YFSETQ in the germline V gene. V was cut by 3 bases and J by 0 bases, with 10 bases left in between. The CDR3 runs to 15 residues. Here the CDR3 DNA reads TGCGCCAGCAGCTCCAGCGGCAGCTCCTACAATGAGCAGTTCTTC. Translation: CASSSSGSSYNEQFF.

Concerning this clonotype itself: Just one base apart from a much larger clone, this may be a read error. The CDR3 loop reads CASSWIGYEQYF. The CDR3 DNA sequence: TGTGCCAGCAGTTGGATAGGCTACGAGCAGTACTTC. The chain recombines TRBV6-2 or TRBV6-3 with TRBJ2-7, with no clear D. Germline CDR1 is MNHEY and CDR2 is SVGEGT. V was shortened by 4 bases and J by 3 bases, with 7 bases between the two germline ends. The CDR3 consists of 12 residues.

This clonotype was detected a few times. The chain combines TRBV7-8 with TRBJ1-2; 9 bases agree with TRBD1. The CDR3 has 15 amino acids. Unmatched junction bases numbered 10, after V lost 6 bases and J lost 5 bases. The germline gives CDR1 SGHVS, CDR2 FQNEAQ. This CDR3 is CASSFDRGGVYGYTF. CDR3 nucleotide sequence: TGTGCCAGCAGTTTCGACAGGGGGGGGGTTTATGGCTACACCTTC.

The V call is TRBV20-1, the J call TRBJ2-1; D is undetermined. Germline V lookup: CDR1 DFQATT, CDR2 SNEGSKA (reference sequence). There are 10 residues in the CDR3. Trimming removed 5 bases at V and 9 bases at J, with 8 bases between. CDR3: CSASRGEQFF. DNA for the CDR3: TGCAGTGCTTCAAGAGGTGAGCAGTTCTTC.

At least ten counts were recorded for this clonotype. The rearrangement joins TRBV12-3 or TRBV12-4 to TRBJ1-1, with unresolved D. This CDR3 has 14 amino acids. Trimming took off 9 bases at V and 0 bases at J, with 14 bases between the two ends. The CDR3 spells CASSVGTMNTEAFF. In nucleotides, the CDR3 is TGTGCCAGTTCCGTGGGAACCATGAACACTGAAGCTTTCTTT.